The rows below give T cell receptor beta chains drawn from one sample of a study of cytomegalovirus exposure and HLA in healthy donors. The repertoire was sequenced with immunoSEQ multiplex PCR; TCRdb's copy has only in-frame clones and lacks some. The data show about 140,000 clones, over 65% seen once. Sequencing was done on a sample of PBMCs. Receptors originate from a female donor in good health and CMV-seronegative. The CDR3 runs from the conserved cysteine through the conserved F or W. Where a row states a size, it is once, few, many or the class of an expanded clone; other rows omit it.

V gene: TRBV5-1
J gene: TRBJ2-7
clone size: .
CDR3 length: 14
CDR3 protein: CASSLAGEPYEQYF

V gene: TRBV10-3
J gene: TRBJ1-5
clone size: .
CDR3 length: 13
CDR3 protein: CASSEYSNQPQHF

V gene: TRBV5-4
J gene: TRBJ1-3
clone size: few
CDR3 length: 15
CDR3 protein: CASSRGTGGGNTIYF

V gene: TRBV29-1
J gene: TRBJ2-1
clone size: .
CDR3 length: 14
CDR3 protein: CSAKGQFGNNEQFF

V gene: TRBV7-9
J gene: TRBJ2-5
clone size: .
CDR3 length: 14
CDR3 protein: CASSLALGEETQYF

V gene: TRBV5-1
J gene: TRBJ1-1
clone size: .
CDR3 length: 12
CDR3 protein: CATRTGGTEAFF

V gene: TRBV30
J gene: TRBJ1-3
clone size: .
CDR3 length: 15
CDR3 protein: CAWSVGASSGNTIYF

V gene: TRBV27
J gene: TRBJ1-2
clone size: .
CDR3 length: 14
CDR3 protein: CASSLGQGRYGYTF

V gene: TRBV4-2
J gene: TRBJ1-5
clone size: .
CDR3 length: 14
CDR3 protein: CATSGDSSNQPQHF

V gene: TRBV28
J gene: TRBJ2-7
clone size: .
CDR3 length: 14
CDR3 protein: CASSLGGAAYEQYF

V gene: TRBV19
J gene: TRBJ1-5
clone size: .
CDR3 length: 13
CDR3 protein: CASSTGWGQPQHF

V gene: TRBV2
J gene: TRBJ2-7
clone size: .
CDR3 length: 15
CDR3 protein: CASSGTSGALGEQYF

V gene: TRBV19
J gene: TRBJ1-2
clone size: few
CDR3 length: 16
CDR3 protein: CASNGDRGGVGYGYTF

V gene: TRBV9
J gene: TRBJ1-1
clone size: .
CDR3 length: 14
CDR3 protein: CASSSGTGRTEAFF

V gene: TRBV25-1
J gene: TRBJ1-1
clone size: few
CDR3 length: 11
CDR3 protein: CASSPGISAFF

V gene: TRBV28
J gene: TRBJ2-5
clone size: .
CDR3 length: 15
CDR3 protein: CASSQGATFQETQYF

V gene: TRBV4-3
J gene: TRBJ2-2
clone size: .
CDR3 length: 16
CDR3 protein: CASSQLAGTNTGELFF

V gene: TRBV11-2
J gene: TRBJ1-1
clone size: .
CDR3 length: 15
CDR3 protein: CARTENRGLGTEAFF

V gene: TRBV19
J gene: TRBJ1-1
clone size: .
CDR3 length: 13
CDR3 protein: CASTRLGNTEAFF

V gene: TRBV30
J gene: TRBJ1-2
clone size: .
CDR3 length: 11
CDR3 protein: CVLFLNYGYTF

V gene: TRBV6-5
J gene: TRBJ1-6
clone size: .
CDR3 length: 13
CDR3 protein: CASSIQGGTPLHF

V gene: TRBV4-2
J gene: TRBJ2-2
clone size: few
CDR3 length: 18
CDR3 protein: CASSETLAGVGFTGELFF

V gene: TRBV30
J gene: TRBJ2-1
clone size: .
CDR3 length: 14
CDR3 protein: CAWRTSGLPNEQFF

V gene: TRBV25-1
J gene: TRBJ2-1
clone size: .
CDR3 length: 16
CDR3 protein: CASSELTSSSYNEQFF

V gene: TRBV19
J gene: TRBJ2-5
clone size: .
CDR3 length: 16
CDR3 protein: CASSISLAGRTETQYF

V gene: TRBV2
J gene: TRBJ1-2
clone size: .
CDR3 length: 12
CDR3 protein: CASPGWLSGYTF

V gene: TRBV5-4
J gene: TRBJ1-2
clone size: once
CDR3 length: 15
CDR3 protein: CASSPEGTGRAVYTF

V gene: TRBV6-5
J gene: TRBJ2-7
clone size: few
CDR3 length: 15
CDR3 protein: CASSYSGRGSYEQYF